This T cell receptor beta chain was obtained from a study of neoadjuvant anti-PD-1 for oral cavity cancer. There are a few counts of this clone. Measured with immunoSEQ multiplex PCR; TCRdb has only the in-frame clones, and not every one. The table has over 10,000 clones, about 65% seen once. The CDR3 loop spans 15 amino acids. Deletions cut 3 bases from V and 0 bases from J, with 10 bases between. In germline, CDR1 is ENHRY, CDR2 SYGVKD. Sequencing used PBMCs, obtained before nivolumab (anti-PD-1) treatment. The V and J genes are TRBV10-3 and TRBJ2-3, with D perhaps TRBD1 (5 bases). The TCR sequence derives from a person between 40 and 85 years old with oral cavity squamous cell carcinoma. CDR3 coding DNA: TGTGCCATCAGTGACCCGACAGAAAGCACAGATACGCAGTATTTT. Translated, it gives CAISDPTESTDTQYF.